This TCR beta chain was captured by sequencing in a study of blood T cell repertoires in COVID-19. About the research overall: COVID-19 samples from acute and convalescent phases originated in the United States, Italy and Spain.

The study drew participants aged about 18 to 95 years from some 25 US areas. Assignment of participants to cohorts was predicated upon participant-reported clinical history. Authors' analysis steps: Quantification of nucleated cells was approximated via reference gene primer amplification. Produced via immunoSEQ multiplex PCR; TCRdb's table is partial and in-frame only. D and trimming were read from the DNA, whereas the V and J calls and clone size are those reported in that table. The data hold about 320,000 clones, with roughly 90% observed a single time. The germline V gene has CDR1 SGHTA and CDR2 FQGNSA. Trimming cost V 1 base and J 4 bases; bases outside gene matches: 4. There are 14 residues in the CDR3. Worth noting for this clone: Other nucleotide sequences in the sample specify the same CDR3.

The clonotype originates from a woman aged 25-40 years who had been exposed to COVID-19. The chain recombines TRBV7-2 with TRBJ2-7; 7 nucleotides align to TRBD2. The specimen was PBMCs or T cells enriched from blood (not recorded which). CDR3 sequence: CASSLVGGGYEQYF. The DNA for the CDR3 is TGTGCCAGCAGCTTAGTGGGCGGGGGTTACGAGCAGTACTTC. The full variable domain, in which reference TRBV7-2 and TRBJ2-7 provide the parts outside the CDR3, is GAGVSQSPSNKVTEKGKDVELRCDPISGHTALYWYRQSLGQGLEFLIYFQGNSAPDKSGLPSDRFSAERTGGSVSTLTIQRTQQEDSAVYLCASSLVGGGYEQYFGPGTRLTVT.